The clone carrying this TCR beta chain has only a few counts. Its antigen is not known. The data originate from a study of CD8 T cells in ankylosing spondylitis. The germline CDR1 and CDR2 sequences are SEHNR and FQNEAQ (reference sequence). This CDR3 has 15 residues. V shed 4 bases and J shed 2 bases, with 15 bases lying between them. MiXCR, run by TCRdb on the 5' RACE reads, gives a single entry per CDR3 protein. The data show about 130,000 distinct CDR3 sequences, with 17% seen just once and roughly 30% held by the top ten. Study observations and caveats: A TCR beta motif of several highly homologous variants appeared characteristic of ankylosing spondylitis blood.

This clonotype was obtained from a male donor with ankylosing spondylitis. Sequencing input: blood, either unsorted or a sorted T cell fraction (not recorded which). The genes are TRBV7-9 and TRBJ2-7; no clear D. The CDR3 reads CASSYDFAGTYEQYF. CDR3 bases: TGTGCCAGCAGCTATGATTTTGCCGGAACCTACGAGCAGTACTTC.